The 18 T cell receptor beta chains below were found in one sample sequenced in a study of T cell responses to AZD1222 COVID-19 vaccine. Only in-frame clones appear in the TCRdb table, and some are missing; sequencing was by immunoSEQ multiplex PCR. The sample shows about 75,000 clones, about 91% of them seen only once. Sequencing used peripheral blood, obtained 28 days after the second dose of the MenACWY control vaccine. Every receptor here comes from an adult who received the MenACWY meningococcal vaccine as a control.

J is TRBJ1-4 and V is TRBV6-6; TRBD1 aligns across 7 bases. Trimming removed 0 bases from V and 7 bases from J; junction bases left unmatched: 5. This CDR3 is 15 amino acids long. Per the germline V gene, CDR1 is MNHNY and CDR2 is SVGAGI (reference sequence). Written as DNA, the CDR3 is TGTGCCAGCAGTTACTCGGGGACAGAAGGTGAAAAACTGTTTTTT. Amino acids: CASSYSGTEGEKLFF.

J is TRBJ2-2 and V is TRBV20-1, with no clear D. Germline V CDR1 and CDR2: DFQATT, SNEGSKA (reference sequence). The CDR3 consists of 13 residues. The germline V and J ends were trimmed by 3 bases and 4 bases, with 9 bases remaining between them. The CDR3 region is CSASERSTGELFF. In DNA form, the CDR3 reads TGCAGTGCTAGTGAAAGGAGCACCGGGGAGCTGTTTTTT.

The chain links TRBV6-5 to TRBJ2-7; D perhaps matches TRBD1 (6 bases). This CDR3 comprises 13 residues. The ends were cut back, 4 bases at V and 3 bases at J, with 10 bases in the middle. CDR1 and CDR2 from the germline V gene are MNHEY and SVGAGI. The CDR3 loop reads CASSSQGLYEQYF. The CDR3, as DNA: TGTGCCAGCAGTTCCCAGGGGCTCTACGAGCAGTACTTC.

The chain links TRBV18 to TRBJ2-2; 9 bases map to TRBD2. Unmatched junction bases numbered 4, after V lost 1 base and J lost 1 base. Germline CDR1 is KGHSH and CDR2 is LQKENI. The CDR3 consists of 17 residues. The CDR3 spells CASSPLPTSGNTGELFF. In DNA, the CDR3 is TGTGCCAGCTCACCACTACCGACTAGCGGGAACACCGGGGAGCTGTTTTTT. Full variable domain (remainder filled in from reference TRBV18 and TRBJ2-2): NAGVMQNPRHLVRRRGQEARLRCSPMKGHSHVYWYRQLPEEGLKFMVYLQKENIIDESGMPKERFSAEFPKEGPSILRIQQVVRGDSAAYFCASSPLPTSGNTGELFFGEGSRLTVL.

V is TRBV29-1 and J is TRBJ1-1, with D possibly being TRBD1 (5 bases). The CDR3 sequence is 12 residues long. Germline-derived CDR1 and CDR2 are SQVTM and ANQGSEA. The germline V and J ends were trimmed by 3 bases and 7 bases, with 12 bases remaining between them. The CDR3 region is CSVERAGSEAFF. The CDR3, as DNA: TGCAGCGTTGAGCGGGCAGGGAGTGAAGCTTTCTTT.

V is TRBV29-1 and J is TRBJ1-1; possible D gene TRBD1, 6 bases. V lost 4 bases to trimming and J lost 3 bases, with 12 bases between them. The germline V gene has CDR1 SQVTM and CDR2 ANQGSEA. The CDR3 sequence is 13 residues long. CDR3 sequence (DNA): TGCAGCGTTGGCAGGGGTGAAGACACTGAAGCTTTCTTT. This gives the protein CSVGRGEDTEAFF.

V and J are TRBV19 and TRBJ2-7; TRBD2 agrees at 8 bases. Germline values: CDR1 LNHDA, CDR2 SQIVND (reference sequence). The CDR3 covers 16 residues. V was clipped by 7 bases and J by 2 bases; unmatched bases: 13. The DNA of the CDR3 is TGTGCCAGTACTCCCGGGAGGGACACCTCCCCCTACGAGCAGTACTTC. Its translation: CASTPGRDTSPYEQYF.

The J gene is TRBJ2-7, the V gene TRBV6-5; 7 positions match TRBD1. V lost 5 bases and J lost 6; bases outside the gene matches: 10. The CDR3 extends over 14 amino acids. Per the germline V gene, CDR1 is MNHEY and CDR2 is SVGAGI. CDR3 DNA: TGTGCCAGCAGTATCGACAGGGCCAAAGGCGAGCAGTACTTC. Its protein is CASSIDRAKGEQYF.

The chain carries TRBV5-8 and TRBJ2-3; D gene uncertain. Germline CDR1 and CDR2: SGHTS and YDEGEE. The V end lost 0 bases, the J end lost 3 bases, and 8 bases lay between the germline ends. CDR3 length: 14 amino acids. The CDR3 sequence is CASSLDRGTDTQYF. The CDR3 DNA reads TGTGCCAGCAGCTTGGACAGAGGTACAGATACGCAGTATTTT.

This chain uses TRBV6-5 with TRBJ1-2, with a possible D match to TRBD1 (5 bases). Trimming pared 0 bases from V and 4 bases from J, leaving 12 bases between. The germline V gene has CDR1 MNHEY and CDR2 SVGAGI. The CDR3 totals 15 residues. The CDR3 DNA follows: TGTGCCAGCAGTTACTCGGGGGGGATTAGCTATGGCTACACCTTC. Its translation is CASSYSGGISYGYTF.

The chain carries TRBV6-5 and TRBJ1-4, with 11 bases lining up with TRBD1. Germline-derived CDR1 and CDR2 are MNHEY and SVGAGI. V gave up 6 bases and J gave up 7 bases; unmatched junction bases: 1. This CDR3 contains 13 residues. In DNA form, the CDR3 reads TGTGCCAGCAGGGGACAGGGGGGTGAAAAACTGTTTTTT. Translated, it gives CASRGQGGEKLFF.

This clone has just one count. This chain's CDR3 is CASSFGQLSSYNSPLHF. The CDR3, as DNA: TGTGCCAGCAGCTTCGGACAGCTGAGCTCCTATAATTCACCCCTCCACTTT. V gene TRBV5-6 combines with J gene TRBJ1-6; D might be TRBD1 (6 bases). Between the trimmed V and J ends, which lost 2 bases and 0 bases, there was a span of 12 bases. The CDR3 sequence is 17 residues long. Per germline, CDR1 SGHDT and CDR2 YYEEEE.

This clone was seen more than once but under ten times. The rearrangement uses TRBV30 and TRBJ1-6, with a possible D match to TRBD1 (6 bases). CDR3 length: 16 residues. CDR1 is GTSNPN and CDR2 is SVGIG in the germline V gene (reference sequence). V lost 0 bases and J lost 8, with 17 bases in between. The CDR3 sequence is CAWSVPGGNPYSPLHF. The DNA for the CDR3 is TGTGCCTGGAGTGTACCGGGGGGCAATCCCTATTCACCCCTCCACTTT.

This clone was picked up one time. V usage is TRBV9 and J usage is TRBJ2-1; TRBD1 matches 7 bases. The CDR3 spans 16 residues. Unmatched junction bases numbered 5, after V lost 0 bases and J lost 2 bases. Germline-derived CDR1 and CDR2 are SGDLS and YYNGEE. CDR3 nucleotide sequence: TGTGCCAGCAGCGTAGGGGGACAGACAACCTACAATGAGCAGTTCTTC. Its protein product is CASSVGGQTTYNEQFF. The whole variable domain, remainder taken from reference TRBV9 and TRBJ2-1, is DSGVTQTPKHLITATGQRVTLRCSPRSGDLSVYWYQQSLDQGLQFLIQYYNGEERAKGNILERFSAQQFPDLHSELNLSSLELGDSALYFCASSVGGQTTYNEQFFGPGTRLTVL.

This clone was counted a few times. This sequence joins TRBV7-2 and TRBJ2-3; D is unresolved. Per the germline V gene, CDR1 is SGHTA and CDR2 is FQGNSA. Trimming shortened V by 1 base and J by 4 bases, and 6 bases separated the two germline ends. The CDR3 contains 13 residues. The CDR3 loop is CASSLVPSDTQYF. In nucleotides, the CDR3 is TGTGCCAGCAGCTTAGTTCCCTCAGATACGCAGTATTTT.

This clone was found many times. The CDR3 DNA reads as TGTGCCAGCAGCCAAGGGGAGGGGTTCACAGATACGCAGTATTTT. Protein: CASSQGEGFTDTQYF. The genes are TRBV3-1 (or the pseudogene TRBV3-2) and TRBJ2-3; 7 positions agree with TRBD2. V dropped 1 base and J dropped 2; count of bases not matched to a gene: 3. CDR3 size: 15 residues. The germline gives CDR1 LGHDT, CDR2 YNNKEL (reference sequence).

The chain joins TRBV10-2 to TRBJ1-5; 8 bases map to TRBD1. With V trimmed by 2 bases and J by 6 bases, 6 bases remained unmatched. There are 15 residues in the CDR3. Germline V gene lookup returns CDR1 WSHSY and CDR2 SAAADI. CDR3 nucleotide sequence: TGCGCCAGCAGTGAGCGCAGGGGGCTGAGTCAGCCCCAGCATTTT. Translation: CASSERRGLSQPQHF.

This chain links TRBV10-3 with TRBJ1-2, with D unclear. The CDR3 runs to 15 residues. With 0 bases removed from V and 8 bases from J, the gap between germline ends came to 16 bases. In germline, CDR1 is ENHRY, CDR2 SYGVKD. CDR3 in amino acids: CAISESPDSGGGYTF. Written as DNA, the CDR3 is TGTGCCATCAGTGAGTCCCCCGATTCGGGAGGAGGCTACACCTTC.